This T cell receptor (beta chain) was sequenced for a study of T cells in Graves' hyperthyroidism and ophthalmopathy. Germline CDR1 LGHDT, CDR2 YNNKEL (reference sequence). Trimming cost V 2 bases and J 3 bases; bases outside gene matches: 5. The length of the CDR3 is 15 residues. This clonotype occurred many times. Amplified TCR beta CDR3 regions derived from RNA transcripts. An initial round of RT-PCR targeting the TCR CDR3 relied on the HTBI primer set. TCRdb re-called the multiplex PCR reads through MiXCR, storing one row per CDR3 protein. In the table there are about 720,000 distinct CDR3 sequences, about a sixth of which are singletons.

Source material: blood. The TCR originated in a man aged 18 to 30 with Graves' hyperthyroidism. This sequence joins TRBV3-1 and TRBJ2-7, with 9 bases identical to TRBD2. CDR3 bases: TGTGCCAGCAGCCAATCAACTAGCGGGCGCTACGAGCAGTACTTC. Its translation: CASSQSTSGRYEQYF.